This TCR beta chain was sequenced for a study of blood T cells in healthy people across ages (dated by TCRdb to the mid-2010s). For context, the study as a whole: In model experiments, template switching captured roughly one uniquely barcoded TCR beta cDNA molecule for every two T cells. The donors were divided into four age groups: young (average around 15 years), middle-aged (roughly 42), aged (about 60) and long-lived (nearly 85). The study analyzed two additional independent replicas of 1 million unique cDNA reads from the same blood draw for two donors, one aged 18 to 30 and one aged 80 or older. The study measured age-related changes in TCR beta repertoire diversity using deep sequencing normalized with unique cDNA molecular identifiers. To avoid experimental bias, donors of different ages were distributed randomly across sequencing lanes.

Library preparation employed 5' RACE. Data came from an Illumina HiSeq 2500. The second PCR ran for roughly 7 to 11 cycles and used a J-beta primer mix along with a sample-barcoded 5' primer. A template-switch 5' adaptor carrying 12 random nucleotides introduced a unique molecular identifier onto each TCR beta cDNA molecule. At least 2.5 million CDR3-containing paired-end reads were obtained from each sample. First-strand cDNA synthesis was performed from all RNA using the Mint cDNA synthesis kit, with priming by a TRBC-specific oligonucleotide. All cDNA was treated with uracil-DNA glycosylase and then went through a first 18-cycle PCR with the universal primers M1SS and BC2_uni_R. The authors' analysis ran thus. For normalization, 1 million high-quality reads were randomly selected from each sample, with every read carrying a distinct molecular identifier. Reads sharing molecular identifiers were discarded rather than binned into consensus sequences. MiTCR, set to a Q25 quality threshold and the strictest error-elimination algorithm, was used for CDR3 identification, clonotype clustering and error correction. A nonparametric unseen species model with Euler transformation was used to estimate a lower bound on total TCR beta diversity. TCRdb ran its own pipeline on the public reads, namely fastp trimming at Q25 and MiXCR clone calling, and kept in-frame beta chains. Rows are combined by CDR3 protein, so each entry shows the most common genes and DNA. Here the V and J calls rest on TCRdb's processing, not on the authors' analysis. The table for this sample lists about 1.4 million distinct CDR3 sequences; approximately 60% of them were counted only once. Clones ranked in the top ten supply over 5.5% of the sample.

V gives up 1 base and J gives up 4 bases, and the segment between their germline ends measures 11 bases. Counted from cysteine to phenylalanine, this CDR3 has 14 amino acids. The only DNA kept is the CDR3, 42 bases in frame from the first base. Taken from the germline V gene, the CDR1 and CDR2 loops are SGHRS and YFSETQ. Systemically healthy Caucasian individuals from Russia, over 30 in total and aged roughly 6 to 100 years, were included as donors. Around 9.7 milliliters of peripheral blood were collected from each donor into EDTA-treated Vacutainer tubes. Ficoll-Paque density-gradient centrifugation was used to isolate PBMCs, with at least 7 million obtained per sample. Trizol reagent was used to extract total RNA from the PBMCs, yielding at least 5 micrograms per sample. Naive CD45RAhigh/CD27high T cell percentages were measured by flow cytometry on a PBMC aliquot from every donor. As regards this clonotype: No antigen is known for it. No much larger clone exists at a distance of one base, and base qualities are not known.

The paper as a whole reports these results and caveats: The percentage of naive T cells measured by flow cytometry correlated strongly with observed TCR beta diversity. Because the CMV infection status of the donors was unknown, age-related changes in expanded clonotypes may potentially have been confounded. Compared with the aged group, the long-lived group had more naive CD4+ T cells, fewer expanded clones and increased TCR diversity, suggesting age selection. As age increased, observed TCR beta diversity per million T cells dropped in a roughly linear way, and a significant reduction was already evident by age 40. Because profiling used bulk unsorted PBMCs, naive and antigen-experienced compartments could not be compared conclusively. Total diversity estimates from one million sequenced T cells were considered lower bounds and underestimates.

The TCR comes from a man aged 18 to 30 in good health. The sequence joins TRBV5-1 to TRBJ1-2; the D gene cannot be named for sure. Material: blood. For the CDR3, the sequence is CASSLRRHGYGYTF. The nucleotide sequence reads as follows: TGCGCCAGCAGCTTGAGGAGGCACGGCTATGGCTACACCTTC.